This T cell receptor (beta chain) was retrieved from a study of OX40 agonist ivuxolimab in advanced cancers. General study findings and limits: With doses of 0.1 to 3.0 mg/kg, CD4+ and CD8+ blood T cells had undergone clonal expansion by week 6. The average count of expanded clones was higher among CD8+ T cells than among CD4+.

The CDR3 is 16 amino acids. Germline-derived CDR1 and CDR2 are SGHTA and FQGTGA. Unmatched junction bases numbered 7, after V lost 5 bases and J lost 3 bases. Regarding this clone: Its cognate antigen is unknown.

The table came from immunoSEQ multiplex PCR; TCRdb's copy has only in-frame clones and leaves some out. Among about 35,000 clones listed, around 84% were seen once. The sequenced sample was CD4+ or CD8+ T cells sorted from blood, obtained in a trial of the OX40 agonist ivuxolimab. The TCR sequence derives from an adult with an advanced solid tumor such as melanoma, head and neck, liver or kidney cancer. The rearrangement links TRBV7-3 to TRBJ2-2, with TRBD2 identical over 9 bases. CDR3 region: CASSPTSGSYTGELFF. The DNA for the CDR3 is TGTGCCAGCAGCCCCACTAGCGGGTCGTACACCGGGGAGCTGTTTTTT. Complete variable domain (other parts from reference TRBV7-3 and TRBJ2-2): GAGVSQTPSNKVTEKGKYVELRCDPISGHTALYWYRQSLGQGPEFLIYFQGTGAADDSGLPNDRFFAVRPEGSVSTLKIQRTERGDSAVYLCASSPTSGSYTGELFFGEGSRLTVL.